The TCR beta chain described here comes from a study of blood T cell repertoires in COVID-19. The wider study: Samples of COVID-19 (acute and convalescent) were obtained from the United States, Italy and Spain.

Profiled with immunoSEQ multiplex PCR; TCRdb holds only in-frame clones, not every one. The table has tens of thousands of clones, about nine tenths seen once. The germline gives CDR1 SGHNT, CDR2 YENEEA. This CDR3 is built from 16 residues. Trimming removed 0 bases from V and 0 bases from J, with 11 bases in between. What was sequenced was peripheral blood. The gene calls are TRBV11-3 and TRBJ2-5, with a possible D match to TRBD1 (6 bases). The clonotype originates from a human donor in a cohort sampled during active COVID-19. In DNA form, the CDR3 reads TGTGCCAGCAGCTTAGATATGAGGGGGTACCAAGAGACCCAGTACTTC. Residues: CASSLDMRGYQETQYF.